Below, 9 T cell receptor beta chains from the same sample are listed, as sequenced in a study of beta chain features in type 1 diabetes. Antigens of these TCRs are unknown. General observations from the study: Shorter TCRB CDR3s, moderately but significantly so, were found in Type 1 diabetes patients in all four CD4+ subsets.

The study reverse transcribed the entire isolated RNA, so it sequenced expressed TCRB transcripts. Repertoires were generated with immunoSEQ multiplex PCR, while TCRdb's copy carries only in-frame clones and drops some. The sample holds about 700,000 clones; over 10% are singletons and the top ten take about 0.02%. Material for sequencing was naive CD4+ T cells from blood. These receptors came from a young man with type 1 diabetes.

The rearrangement uses TRBV25-1 and TRBJ2-5; maybe TRBD1 (5 bases). The CDR3 totals 15 residues. V lost 0 bases, J lost 4 bases, and 12 bases lay in between. Germline-derived CDR1 and CDR2 are MGHDK and SYGVNS. The CDR3 is CASSEYKGQGETQYF. CDR3 DNA sequence: TGTGCCAGCAGTGAATATAAGGGTCAGGGAGAGACCCAGTACTTC.

The sample holds a few counts of this clone. V is TRBV28 and J is TRBJ1-1, with D unresolved. This CDR3 has 14 residues. Germline-derived CDR1 and CDR2 are MDHEN and SYDVKM. V lost 4 bases, J lost 0 bases, and 9 bases lay in between. DNA for the CDR3: TGTGCCAGCAGTTCCCCCTCGATGAACACTGAAGCTTTCTTT. Residues: CASSSPSMNTEAFF.

The chain employs TRBV7-9 and TRBJ2-5; D unresolved. CDR3 length equals 15 residues. CDR1 SEHNR and CDR2 FQNEAQ come from the germline V gene (reference sequence). V was shortened by 1 base and J by 1 base, with 10 bases between the two germline ends. The CDR3: CASSLVEFPQETQYF. The CDR3 bases are TGTGCCAGCAGCTTAGTGGAGTTCCCCCAAGAGACCCAGTACTTC.

The gene calls are TRBV15 and TRBJ1-2; D call uncertain. Germline V gene sequence: CDR1 LNHNV, CDR2 YYDKDF (reference sequence). V gave up 0 bases and J gave up 5 bases, with 4 bases separating them. The CDR3 runs 12 residues. CDR3 bases: TGTGCCACCAGCAGAGATGTGTATGGCTACACCTTC. Protein sequence: CATSRDVYGYTF.

This clone was detected a few times. The V and J genes are TRBV29-1 and TRBJ1-1; unclear D gene. V gave up 4 bases and J gave up 4 bases, with 13 bases separating them. The germline CDR1 and CDR2 sequences are SQVTM and ANQGSEA. The CDR3 runs 13 residues. The CDR3 loop reads CSVVGRLGTEAFF. In DNA form, the CDR3 reads TGCAGCGTTGTAGGAAGGTTGGGCACTGAAGCTTTCTTT.

In its sample, this clone was seen a few times. This chain joins TRBV29-1 and TRBJ1-3; D unclear. The V end was cut by 4 bases, the J end by 0 bases, with 7 bases between. The V gene's germline CDR1 is SQVTM and CDR2 ANQGSEA. This CDR3 spans 13 amino acids. This CDR3 reads CSVAQVSGNTIYF. For the CDR3, the DNA is TGCAGCGTTGCCCAGGTCTCTGGAAACACCATATATTTT.

The V and J genes are TRBV7-6 and TRBJ1-1, with 8 bases matching TRBD1. This CDR3 has 16 amino acids. Unmatched junction bases numbered 11, after V lost 3 bases and J lost 5 bases. Germline loops: CDR1 SGHVS, CDR2 FNYEAQ. The CDR3 DNA follows: TGTGCCAGCAGCTTTTATCCCCAGGGGGCAGGGACTGAAGCTTTCTTT. This translates into CASSFYPQGAGTEAFF.

This chain connects TRBV5-4 to TRBJ2-5; TRBD2 is a possible D gene (6 bases). Germline CDR1 is SGHNT and CDR2 is YYREEE (reference sequence). The germline V and J ends were trimmed by 0 bases and 2 bases, with 11 bases remaining between them. The CDR3 is 15 residues long. Here the CDR3 DNA reads TGTGCCAGCAGCTTGGGCGTAGCGGCACAAGAGACCCAGTACTTC. This gives the protein CASSLGVAAQETQYF.

This clone was recorded a few times. The J gene is TRBJ2-7, the V gene TRBV28; no clear D. The CDR3 length is 13 residues. Trimming took off 3 bases at V and 9 bases at J, with 15 bases between the two ends. Germline V lookup: CDR1 MDHEN, CDR2 SYDVKM. CDR3 region: CASSLSLDLGQYF. CDR3 sequence (DNA): TGTGCCAGCAGTTTGTCGCTCGATTTGGGGCAGTACTTC.